Listed below are T cell receptor beta chains from one sample, sequenced in a study of monozygotic twins with inflammatory bowel disease. TCRdb re-called the 5' RACE reads and shows each CDR3 protein once, DNA omitted. The specimen's table records approximately 330,000 distinct CDR3 sequences. The sample was blood. All receptors derive from a human donor with ulcerative colitis or Crohn's disease, or a healthy co-twin of an affected twin (not recorded which). Each CDR3 is given with its conserved first and last residue.

v_call	j_call	cdr3_aa
TRBV5-1	TRBJ2-6	CASKTGVSGANVLTF
TRBV7-9	TRBJ1-1	CASSRDRGAEAFF
TRBV10-3	TRBJ2-1	CAISEPPDYSSYNEQFF
TRBV5-1	TRBJ1-6	CASSIRDQSSYNSPLHF
TRBV6-2/TRBV6-3	TRBJ2-7	CASSSMGDRGYEQYF
TRBV10-3	TRBJ1-2	CAISESNVLGGYTF
TRBV2	TRBJ1-2	CASKGEGYGYTF
TRBV29-1	TRBJ2-1	CSKSGSGRANEQFF
TRBV5-1	TRBJ2-5	CASSLGLGLETQYF
TRBV20-1	TRBJ2-1	CSAPLPLAGYNEQFF
TRBV7-2	TRBJ2-7	CASSGGTSGSYEQYF
TRBV28	TRBJ1-5	CASSLFSETSNQPQHF
TRBV20-1	TRBJ1-3	CSANQDTDTIYF
TRBV2	TRBJ2-5	CASSDRAGTSETQYF
TRBV12-3/TRBV12-4	TRBJ2-1	CASSLGQGSGNEQFF
TRBV5-1	TRBJ2-2	CASSLSSSPNTGELFF
TRBV6-1	TRBJ2-2	CASSFLAGAGELFF
TRBV19	TRBJ1-1	CASILNTEAFF
TRBV19	TRBJ2-7	CASSIGQSYEQYF
TRBV27	TRBJ2-3	CASANPTSGKRDTQYF
TRBV4-1	TRBJ1-2	CASSDTGGYGYTF
TRBV28	TRBJ1-6	CASRPTGNSPLHF
TRBV20-1	TRBJ1-5	CSARQFSNQPQHF
TRBV14	TRBJ2-3	CASSQGGSTDTQYF
TRBV27	TRBJ1-1	CASSLNIGLGATTEAFF
TRBV7-9	TRBJ2-3	CASSLQRGPTDTQYF
TRBV30	TRBJ2-2	CAWSVPGQGSGELFF
TRBV6-1	TRBJ2-1	CASSVQGRGSYNEQFF
TRBV28	TRBJ2-4	CASTMRGGKNIQYF
TRBV29-1	TRBJ2-7	CSVENRDTDGYEQYF
TRBV20-1	TRBJ2-3	CSAEKTDTQYF
TRBV2	TRBJ2-7	CASVRTGGPYEQYF
TRBV20-1	TRBJ2-5	CSALGSIAGGETQYF
TRBV20-1	TRBJ1-5	CSATVGLMRGQPQHF
TRBV5-1	TRBJ2-4	CASSEQGNIQYF
TRBV20-1	TRBJ1-2	CSARDGGWGYTF
TRBV20-1	TRBJ2-2	CSARDLRGAKTGELFF
TRBV20-1	TRBJ2-7	CSAKGQGSYEQYF
TRBV9	TRBJ2-7	CASSVDPSGSTEQYF
TRBV19	TRBJ2-1	CASSIMRSSGAGYNEQFF
TRBV5-5	TRBJ2-5	CASSSGGGGLKTQYF
TRBV5-6	TRBJ2-3	CASSLTGTGAGTQYF
TRBV29-1	TRBJ1-2	CSVDLNYGYTF
TRBV7-8	TRBJ2-1	CASSSPDGRVREQFF
TRBV7-9	TRBJ2-7	CASSFSGDEQYF
TRBV4-1	TRBJ2-1	CASSQAGTAAYNEQFF
TRBV15	TRBJ1-5	CATSRDSARGDQPQHF
TRBV19	TRBJ2-7	CASSILAGSSYEQYF
TRBV28	TRBJ1-2	CASTEGRSYYGYTF
TRBV30	TRBJ2-5	CAWSLGVQETQYF
TRBV27	TRBJ1-2	CASSLSSYATANYGYTF
TRBV12-3/TRBV12-4	TRBJ1-4	CASSPMNRGLFPNEKLFF